Listed below are T cell receptor beta chains from one sample, sequenced in a study of blood T cell repertoires in COVID-19. Produced via immunoSEQ multiplex PCR; TCRdb's table is partial and in-frame only. The data show 200,000 to 250,000 clones, 80% seen once. Sequencing was done on a sample of PBMCs or T cells enriched from blood (not recorded which). The receptors stem from a woman aged 40 to 50 with acute COVID-19. CDR3s include the opening cysteine and the closing phenylalanine or tryptophan. The D gene is left open where the match is weak. Only part of the rows carry a size: once, few, many, or a class if the clone is expanded.

J gene: TRBJ2-3; V gene: TRBV4-1; D gene: TRBD1; clone size: -; CDR3 protein: CASSYQPGQGAGDTQYF; CDR3 DNA: TGCGCCAGCAGCTACCAACCGGGACAGGGGGCCGGAGATACGCAGTATTTT
J gene: TRBJ1-2; V gene: TRBV5-1; D gene: -; clone size: few; CDR3 protein: CASSVDRDYGYTF; CDR3 DNA: TGCGCCAGCAGCGTCGACAGAGACTATGGCTACACCTTC
J gene: TRBJ1-5; V gene: TRBV27; D gene: -; clone size: -; CDR3 protein: CASSPRSLRGARTPWSNQPQHF; CDR3 DNA: TGTGCCAGCAGTCCTCGATCCCTACGGGGAGCACGAACCCCTTGGAGCAATCAGCCCCAGCATTTT
J gene: TRBJ1-2; V gene: TRBV28; D gene: TRBD1; clone size: -; CDR3 protein: CASRGTANYGYTF; CDR3 DNA: TGTGCCAGCAGAGGGACAGCTAACTATGGCTACACCTTC
J gene: TRBJ2-3; V gene: TRBV6-1; D gene: TRBD2; clone size: few; CDR3 protein: CASSEKAGGPDTQYF; CDR3 DNA: TGTGCCAGCAGTGAAAAAGCGGGGGGGCCAGATACGCAGTATTTT
J gene: TRBJ1-1; V gene: TRBV30; D gene: TRBD1; clone size: -; CDR3 protein: CAWTAGQVLTEAFF; CDR3 DNA: TGTGCCTGGACCGCGGGACAGGTCCTCACTGAAGCTTTCTTT
J gene: TRBJ1-1; V gene: TRBV30; D gene: TRBD1; clone size: -; CDR3 protein: CAMGQGNTEAFF; CDR3 DNA: TGTGCAATGGGACAGGGGAACACTGAAGCTTTCTTT
J gene: TRBJ1-1; V gene: TRBV28; D gene: -; clone size: -; CDR3 protein: CASSHSNTEAFF; CDR3 DNA: TGTGCCAGCAGCCACAGTAACACTGAAGCTTTCTTT
J gene: TRBJ2-1; V gene: TRBV5-5; D gene: -; clone size: -; CDR3 protein: CASSLDRSSYNEQFF; CDR3 DNA: TGTGCCAGCAGCTTGGACAGGAGCTCCTACAATGAGCAGTTCTTC
J gene: TRBJ2-2; V gene: TRBV6-2/TRBV6-3; D gene: TRBD2; clone size: -; CDR3 protein: CASSYETGRADTGELFF; CDR3 DNA: TGTGCCAGCAGTTATGAAACCGGGAGGGCCGACACCGGGGAGCTGTTTTTT
J gene: TRBJ1-6; V gene: TRBV5-6; D gene: -; clone size: -; CDR3 protein: CASSLSAGFVSPLHF; CDR3 DNA: TGTGCCAGCAGCTTGTCGGCAGGGTTCGTTTCACCCCTCCACTTT
J gene: TRBJ2-2; V gene: TRBV7-7; D gene: -; clone size: -; CDR3 protein: CASSFTASGELFF; CDR3 DNA: TGTGCTAGCAGCTTTACAGCCTCCGGGGAGCTGTTTTTT
J gene: TRBJ1-1; V gene: TRBV7-2; D gene: TRBD1; clone size: -; CDR3 protein: CASSPDRVAEAFF; CDR3 DNA: TGTGCCAGCAGCCCGGACAGGGTCGCTGAGGCTTTCTTT
J gene: TRBJ2-3; V gene: TRBV6-5; D gene: TRBD2; clone size: few; CDR3 protein: CASRGLDVFADTQYF; CDR3 DNA: TGTGCCAGCAGGGGACTAGATGTATTCGCAGATACGCAGTATTTT
J gene: TRBJ1-4; V gene: TRBV7-8; D gene: -; clone size: -; CDR3 protein: CASSLAGQANEKLFF; CDR3 DNA: TGTGCCAGCAGCTTAGCAGGCCAAGCGAATGAAAAACTGTTTTTT
J gene: TRBJ1-4; V gene: TRBV6-5; D gene: TRBD1; clone size: -; CDR3 protein: CASSYKGQGDEKLFF; CDR3 DNA: TGTGCCAGCAGTTACAAGGGACAGGGGGATGAAAAACTGTTTTTT
J gene: TRBJ2-2; V gene: TRBV6-7; D gene: -; clone size: once; CDR3 protein: CASSYEKGVTGELFF; CDR3 DNA: TGTGCCAGCAGTTACGAGAAGGGGGTCACCGGGGAGCTGTTTTTT
J gene: TRBJ1-3; V gene: TRBV10-3; D gene: -; clone size: -; CDR3 protein: CAISDGADSGNTIYF; CDR3 DNA: TGTGCCATCAGTGATGGAGCAGATTCAGGAAACACCATATATTTT
J gene: TRBJ1-6; V gene: TRBV7-9; D gene: TRBD1; clone size: -; CDR3 protein: CASSAAGGNSPLHF; CDR3 DNA: TGTGCCAGCAGCGCGGCAGGGGGGAATTCACCCCTCCACTTT
J gene: TRBJ1-1; V gene: TRBV9; D gene: -; clone size: -; CDR3 protein: CASSVEGEGRMAFF; CDR3 DNA: TGTGCCAGCAGCGTAGAGGGGGAGGGAAGGATGGCTTTCTTT
J gene: TRBJ1-2; V gene: TRBV5-1; D gene: TRBD1; clone size: -; CDR3 protein: CASSLGDRDYGYTF; CDR3 DNA: TGCGCCAGCAGCTTAGGGGACAGGGACTATGGCTACACCTTC
J gene: TRBJ2-3; V gene: TRBV5-1; D gene: TRBD2; clone size: -; CDR3 protein: CAASAMTSGGTQYF; CDR3 DNA: TGCGCCGCGAGCGCTATGACTAGCGGGGGTACGCAGTATTTT
J gene: TRBJ1-1; V gene: TRBV2; D gene: -; clone size: few; CDR3 protein: CASIWQGHTEAFF; CDR3 DNA: TGTGCCAGCATATGGCAGGGGCACACTGAAGCTTTCTTT
J gene: TRBJ1-3; V gene: TRBV28; D gene: -; clone size: once; CDR3 protein: CASSLSVSGGAGNTIYF; CDR3 DNA: TGTGCCAGCAGTTTATCTGTGTCAGGAGGAGCTGGAAACACCATATATTTT
J gene: TRBJ1-3; V gene: TRBV29-1; D gene: TRBD1; clone size: -; CDR3 protein: CSVEDQGGAGGNTIYF; CDR3 DNA: TGCAGCGTTGAAGATCAAGGGGGCGCTGGTGGAAACACCATATATTTT
J gene: TRBJ2-5; V gene: TRBV28; D gene: TRBD1; clone size: -; CDR3 protein: CASRPRVGGQGQETQYF; CDR3 DNA: TGTGCCAGCAGGCCACGCGTTGGGGGACAGGGTCAAGAGACCCAGTACTTC
J gene: TRBJ1-1; V gene: TRBV19; D gene: -; clone size: -; CDR3 protein: CASLRGGTEAFF; CDR3 DNA: TGTGCCAGTCTTCGGGGGGGAACTGAAGCTTTCTTT
J gene: TRBJ2-7; V gene: TRBV6-5; D gene: -; clone size: -; CDR3 protein: CASKSAYEQYF; CDR3 DNA: TGTGCCAGCAAGTCAGCCTACGAGCAGTACTTC
J gene: TRBJ1-5; V gene: TRBV19; D gene: -; clone size: -; CDR3 protein: CASSISGRGLNQPQHF; CDR3 DNA: TGTGCCAGTAGTATAAGTGGCAGGGGCCTTAATCAGCCCCAGCATTTT
J gene: TRBJ1-2; V gene: TRBV28; D gene: -; clone size: -; CDR3 protein: CASRTGVYGYTF; CDR3 DNA: TGTGCCAGCAGGACAGGCGTCTATGGCTACACCTTC
J gene: TRBJ1-4; V gene: TRBV18; D gene: -; clone size: -; CDR3 protein: CASSPAPQATNEKLFF; CDR3 DNA: TGTGCCAGCTCACCGGCCCCGCAAGCAACTAATGAAAAACTGTTTTTT
J gene: TRBJ2-7; V gene: TRBV7-9; D gene: -; clone size: -; CDR3 protein: CASSSLGGPNLEQYF; CDR3 DNA: TGTGCCAGCAGCTCCCTAGGGGGACCGAACCTCGAGCAGTACTTC
J gene: TRBJ1-2; V gene: TRBV7-9; D gene: TRBD1; clone size: -; CDR3 protein: CASSLSTGGGGYTF; CDR3 DNA: TGTGCCAGCAGCTTATCGACAGGGGGCGGAGGCTACACCTTC
J gene: TRBJ1-5; V gene: TRBV5-6; D gene: -; clone size: -; CDR3 protein: CASSSTAYSNQPQHF; CDR3 DNA: TGTGCCAGCAGCTCGACAGCTTATAGCAATCAGCCCCAGCATTTT
J gene: TRBJ1-1; V gene: TRBV4-2; D gene: -; clone size: -; CDR3 protein: CASSQEIRVGDTEAFF; CDR3 DNA: TGTGCCAGCAGCCAAGAAATCAGGGTCGGCGACACTGAAGCTTTCTTT
J gene: TRBJ2-2; V gene: TRBV21-1; D gene: -; clone size: -; CDR3 protein: CASSPRPGQCARTGELFF; CDR3 DNA: TGTGCCAGCAGCCCGCGACCCGGACAGTGCGCGAGGACCGGGGAGCTGTTTTTT
J gene: TRBJ2-3; V gene: TRBV6-5; D gene: TRBD1; clone size: -; CDR3 protein: CASSYSTGDTDTQYF; CDR3 DNA: TGTGCCAGCAGTTACTCGACAGGGGACACAGATACGCAGTATTTT
J gene: TRBJ2-2; V gene: TRBV2; D gene: -; clone size: -; CDR3 protein: CASRDGANTGELFF; CDR3 DNA: TGTGCCAGCAGGGACGGGGCGAACACCGGGGAGCTGTTTTTT
J gene: TRBJ1-4; V gene: TRBV7-9; D gene: -; clone size: -; CDR3 protein: CASSFTDNEKLFF; CDR3 DNA: TGTGCCAGCAGCTTTACAGACAATGAAAAACTGTTTTTT
J gene: TRBJ2-1; V gene: TRBV27; D gene: -; clone size: -; CDR3 protein: CASRSTGNYNEQFF; CDR3 DNA: TGTGCCAGCAGGTCGACAGGCAACTACAATGAGCAGTTCTTC
J gene: TRBJ2-1; V gene: TRBV7-2; D gene: TRBD2; clone size: once; CDR3 protein: CASKGTSGGRTYNEQFF; CDR3 DNA: TGTGCCAGCAAGGGGACTAGCGGGGGCCGAACCTACAATGAGCAGTTCTTC
J gene: TRBJ2-1; V gene: TRBV7-2; D gene: TRBD1; clone size: once; CDR3 protein: CASSFAPGQTYNEQFF; CDR3 DNA: TGTGCCAGCAGCTTCGCCCCGGGACAGACTTACAATGAGCAGTTCTTC
J gene: TRBJ2-1; V gene: TRBV4-1; D gene: -; clone size: -; CDR3 protein: CASSQVTYNEQFF; CDR3 DNA: TGCGCCAGCAGCCAAGTTACCTACAATGAGCAGTTCTTC
J gene: TRBJ1-2; V gene: TRBV28; D gene: TRBD1; clone size: -; CDR3 protein: CASSSGIVDRGRGYTF; CDR3 DNA: TGTGCCAGCAGCTCTGGGATCGTGGACAGGGGGCGCGGCTACACCTTC
J gene: TRBJ1-2; V gene: TRBV11-2; D gene: -; clone size: -; CDR3 protein: CASRPLTAKNYGYTF; CDR3 DNA: TGTGCCAGCAGGCCATTAACAGCAAAAAACTATGGCTACACCTTC
J gene: TRBJ1-1; V gene: TRBV6-1; D gene: -; clone size: -; CDR3 protein: CASSEEYANEAFF; CDR3 DNA: TGTGCCAGCAGTGAAGAATACGCGAACGAAGCTTTCTTT
J gene: TRBJ2-7; V gene: TRBV10-3; D gene: TRBD1; clone size: -; CDR3 protein: CAIRERTGGNYEQYF; CDR3 DNA: TGTGCCATCAGAGAACGGACAGGGGGCAACTACGAGCAGTACTTC
J gene: TRBJ1-4; V gene: TRBV5-8; D gene: -; clone size: -; CDR3 protein: CASDRQQGRGEKLFF; CDR3 DNA: TGTGCCAGCGACCGCCAACAGGGAAGAGGAGAAAAACTGTTTTTT
J gene: TRBJ2-1; V gene: TRBV19; D gene: TRBD2; clone size: once; CDR3 protein: CASSMGLAGGYNEQFF; CDR3 DNA: TGTGCCAGTAGTATGGGACTAGCGGGAGGTTACAATGAGCAGTTCTTC